This TCR beta chain appears in the sequencing data of a study of blood T cell repertoires in COVID-19. Data came from immunoSEQ multiplex PCR; TCRdb stores just in-frame clones and leaves some out. Of around 70,000 clones in the sample, 70% to 75% are singletons; the top ten hold 21%. CDR1 is SGHNT and CDR2 is YYREEE in the germline V gene (reference sequence). Losses at the gene ends were 4 bases for V and 4 bases for J; bases not matched to a gene: 6. This CDR3 is built from 15 residues. Sequencing used peripheral blood. The receptor's source is a man in his 70s with acute or convalescent COVID-19. This chain connects TRBV5-4 to TRBJ2-1, with TRBD2 matching 9 bases. Here the CDR3 DNA reads TGTGCCAGCAGCCGAACTAGCGGGTCGTACAATGAGCAGTTCTTC. Translated: CASSRTSGSYNEQFF.